The clone carrying this TCR beta chain showed up many times. Its antigen is not identified. Germline loops: CDR1 SEHNR, CDR2 FQNEAQ (reference sequence). The V gene lost 5 bases and the J gene lost 5 bases, with 7 bases spanning the gap. The length of the CDR3 is 12 residues. The library targeted TCRbeta and was prepared with unique molecular identifiers. Via MiXCR, TCRdb re-called the PCR reads, giving one row per CDR3 protein. This sample has approximately 430,000 distinct CDR3 sequences, with roughly 16% found just once. The entry originates in a study of T-cell reconstitution after alpha-beta-depleted transplantation in children. Whole-study findings and limits: Where alpha-beta T cells came from about two months after transplant was reportedly several hundred expanded graft clones. Surviving recipient T cells and thymic progenitors underlay high day-60 TCRbeta diversity in some patients. Fresh T-cell production supplied most of the T-cell counts and diversity seen one year after transplant.

The clonotype comes from a boy under three years old who had a stem cell transplant for Wiskott-Aldrich syndrome, so the T cells may come from the graft donor. This chain links TRBV7-9 with TRBJ2-1; D is unresolved. This specimen consisted of PBMCs, mostly from graft donor cells, obtained 360 days after TCRalphabeta/CD19-depleted stem cell transplant. In DNA, the CDR3 is TGTGCCAGCAGCCAACAGAACAATGAGCAGTTCTTC. Protein sequence: CASSQQNNEQFF. The full variable domain, in which reference TRBV7-9 and TRBJ2-1 provide the parts outside the CDR3, is DTGVSQNPRHKITKRGQNVTFRCDPISEHNRLYWYRQTLGQGPEFLTYFQNEAQLEKSRLLSDRFSAERPKGSFSTLEIQRTEQGDSAMYLCASSQQNNEQFFGPGTRLTVL.